This entry lists 29 T cell receptor beta chains sequenced from one sample in a study of blood T cell repertoires in COVID-19. Produced via immunoSEQ multiplex PCR; TCRdb's table is partial and in-frame only. The sample consists of around 60,000 clones, around nine tenths of them appearing once. Sequenced material: peripheral blood. These receptors originate from a man in his 70s with acute or convalescent COVID-19.

The V call is TRBV6-4, the J call TRBJ2-2; the match to TRBD1 covers 8 bases. Germline CDR1 reads MRHNA; CDR2 reads SNTAGT. This CDR3 comprises 14 residues. Germline trimming cut 5 bases from V and 4 bases from J; bases unmatched to any gene: 3. The CDR3 DNA follows: TGTGCCAGCAGTCGGACAGGGACCACCGGGGAGCTGTTTTTT. Amino acid sequence: CASSRTGTTGELFF.

The gene calls are TRBV11-1 and TRBJ1-2, with 8 bases fitting TRBD1. V lost 7 bases and J lost 7; bases outside the gene matches: 11. The germline gives CDR1 SGHAT, CDR2 FQDESV (reference sequence). The CDR3 covers 14 residues. Here the CDR3 reads CASTPRTGLTGYTF. Written as DNA, the CDR3 is TGTGCCAGCACCCCAAGGACAGGGCTCACTGGCTACACCTTC.

The CDR3 sequence: CASSAPWGDANTGELFF. Here the CDR3 DNA reads TGTGCCAGCAGCGCCCCGTGGGGGGACGCGAACACCGGGGAGCTGTTTTTT. V and J are TRBV9 and TRBJ2-2; tentative D call: TRBD2 (6 bases). The CDR3 loop spans 17 amino acids. The V gene's germline CDR1 is SGDLS and CDR2 YYNGEE. The V end lost 3 bases, the J end lost 0 bases, and 15 bases lay between the germline ends. Variable domain in full (rest from reference TRBV9 and TRBJ2-2): DSGVTQTPKHLITATGQRVTLRCSPRSGDLSVYWYQQSLDQGLQFLIQYYNGEERAKGNILERFSAQQFPDLHSELNLSSLELGDSALYFCASSAPWGDANTGELFFGEGSRLTVL.

The chain joins TRBV6-2 or TRBV6-3 to TRBJ2-6; TRBD2 matches at 8 bases. Trimming removed 5 bases from V and 0 bases from J; junction bases left unmatched: 0. This CDR3 is 15 amino acids long. CDR1 MNHEY and CDR2 SVGEGT come from the germline V gene. The CDR3 is CASSSGGSGANVLTF. The CDR3 DNA reads TGTGCCAGCAGTAGCGGGGGCTCTGGGGCCAACGTCCTGACTTTC.

The chain joins TRBV19 to TRBJ2-2, with 10 bases fitting TRBD2. Germline CDR1 is LNHDA and CDR2 is SQIVND (reference sequence). V shed 4 bases, J shed 5 bases, and the junction held 7 bases outside the gene matches. The CDR3 is 16 residues long. The CDR3 reads CASSTGSGGKTGELFF. CDR3 in DNA: TGTGCCAGTAGTACGGGTAGCGGGGGGAAAACCGGGGAGCTGTTTTTT.

The gene calls are TRBV14 and TRBJ2-7, with a tentative D call TRBD2 (5 bases). CDR1 and CDR2 (germline): SGHDN, FVKESK. This CDR3 comprises 13 residues. The V gene lost 1 base and the J gene lost 4 bases, with 8 bases spanning the gap. The CDR3 DNA sequence: TGTGCCAGCAGCCAAGGTCGGGGATACGAGCAGTACTTC. It translates to CASSQGRGYEQYF.

The chain links TRBV7-2 to TRBJ2-5; possibly TRBD2 for D (6 bases). The ends were cut back, 5 bases at V and 1 base at J, with 17 bases in the middle. CDR1 is SGHTA and CDR2 is FQGNSA in the germline V gene. This CDR3 contains 16 residues. This CDR3 is CASSRRGAGLQETQYF. The CDR3 DNA is TGTGCCAGCAGCCGCCGTGGGGCGGGGCTCCAAGAGACCCAGTACTTC.

This clone has just a few counts. CDR3 in DNA: TGCGCCAGCAGCATACAGGGGACTTTGAGCCCTAATGAAAAACTGTTTTTT. The encoded protein is CASSIQGTLSPNEKLFF. The chain links TRBV5-1 to TRBJ1-4; 7 positions agree with TRBD1. Trimming removed 4 bases from V and 3 bases from J; junction bases left unmatched: 12. Germline values: CDR1 SGHRS, CDR2 YFSETQ. CDR3 length: 17 amino acids.

This chain joins TRBV5-4 and TRBJ2-3; TRBD1 matches 7 bases. CDR3 size: 16 residues. The ends lost 3 bases at V and 2 bases at J; junction bases unmatched: 9. The germline V gene encodes CDR1 SGHNT and CDR2 YYREEE (reference sequence). The CDR3: CASSSGARGTTDTQYF. As DNA, the CDR3 is TGTGCCAGCAGCTCTGGCGCCAGGGGGACCACAGATACGCAGTATTTT.

J is TRBJ2-1 and V is TRBV6-5; 8 nucleotides match TRBD2. Germline assignment: CDR1 MNHEY and CDR2 SVGAGI. Trimming removed 0 bases from V and 10 bases from J; junction bases left unmatched: 8. The CDR3 has 15 residues. The CDR3 coding sequence is TGTGCCAGCAGTTACTCTCCGGGGGGGCCGTTCGAGCAGTTCTTC. This encodes CASSYSPGGPFEQFF.

This clone came up a few times. The chain links TRBV18 to TRBJ2-3; tentatively, D is TRBD2 (6 bases). Trimming left V 3 bases short and J 2 bases short, with 12 bases between. The CDR3 consists of 15 residues. The germline V gene encodes CDR1 KGHSH and CDR2 LQKENI. CDR3 in DNA: TGTGCCAGCTCACCCCGGGACTTCTCCACAGATACGCAGTATTTT. Its translation is CASSPRDFSTDTQYF.

The V call is TRBV2, the J call TRBJ1-5; a weak D match, TRBD1 (5 bases). V was pared by 6 bases and J by 7 bases, with 16 bases between. Germline loops: CDR1 SNHLY, CDR2 FYNNEI. The length of the CDR3 is 14 residues. The chain's CDR3 is CASSGSGGVQPQHF. CDR3 bases: TGTGCCAGCAGCGGCTCCGGGGGGGTACAGCCCCAGCATTTT. The variable domain in full, completed from reference TRBV2 and TRBJ1-5, reads EPEVTQTPSHQVTQMGQEVILRCVPISNHLYFYWYRQILGQKVEFLVSFYNNEISEKSEIFDDQFSVERPDGSNFTLKIRSTKLEDSAMYFCASSGSGGVQPQHFGDGTRLSIL.

The chain combines TRBV29-1 with TRBJ1-5; 7 nucleotides align to TRBD1. V was pared by 6 bases and J by 1 base, with 6 bases of the junction left unmatched. CDR3 length: 14 amino acids. Germline CDR1 is SQVTM and CDR2 is ANQGSEA. CDR3 nucleotides: TGCAGCGTACCCGGGACAGAGAGCAATCAGCCCCAGCATTTT. Its translation is CSVPGTESNQPQHF. Combining the CDR3 with reference TRBV29-1 and TRBJ1-5 gives the whole variable domain SAVISQKPSRDICQRGTSLTIQCQVDSQVTMMFWYRQQPGQSLTLIATANQGSEATYESGFVIDKFPISRPNLTFSTLTVSNMSPEDSSIYLCSVPGTESNQPQHFGDGTRLSIL.

This clone was recorded once. The chain links TRBV24-1 to TRBJ2-5; TRBD1 matches 11 bases. Looked up from germline, CDR1 is KGHDR and CDR2 is SFDVKD. This CDR3 spans 17 amino acids. After removal of 3 bases from V and 7 bases from J, the junction contained 12 bases not matched to a gene. Here the CDR3 reads CATSDRTGGGQMGTQYF. The CDR3 region has the DNA TGTGCCACCAGTGATCGGACAGGGGGCGGGCAAATGGGGACCCAGTACTTC.

The J gene is TRBJ1-4, the V gene TRBV7-8; D is undetermined. This CDR3 comprises 15 residues. Germline V gene lookup returns CDR1 SGHVS and CDR2 FQNEAQ. V gave up 5 bases and J gave up 6 bases, with 16 bases separating them. The CDR3 nucleotides read TGTGCCAGCAGCCCCGGACCGGAGGAGGATGAAAAACTGTTTTTT. The encoded protein is CASSPGPEEDEKLFF.

The V gene is TRBV3-1 (or the pseudogene TRBV3-2), the J gene TRBJ2-2; no firm D call. This CDR3 has 15 amino acids. In germline, CDR1 is LGHDT, CDR2 YNNKEL (reference sequence). Trimming left V 4 bases short and J 0 bases short, with 9 bases between. CDR3 amino acids: CASSPQAANTGELFF. The CDR3, as DNA: TGTGCCAGCAGCCCCCAGGCAGCGAACACCGGGGAGCTGTTTTTT.

The CDR3 region is CASSLGGGPTGELFF. In DNA form, the CDR3 reads TGTGCCAGCAGCTTGGGGGGGGGCCCCACCGGGGAGCTGTTTTTT. This chain connects TRBV5-6 to TRBJ2-2; TRBD2 might be the D (7 bases). There are 15 residues in the CDR3. Germline CDR1 and CDR2: SGHDT and YYEEEE. V was shortened by 0 bases and J by 4 bases, with 10 bases between the two germline ends. Full variable domain (missing parts from reference TRBV5-6 and TRBJ2-2): DAGVTQSPTHLIKTRGQQVTLRCSPKSGHDTVSWYQQALGQGPQFIFQYYEEEERQRGNFPDRFSGHQFPNYSSELNVNALLLGDSALYLCASSLGGGPTGELFFGEGSRLTVL.

The V and J genes are TRBV24-1 and TRBJ1-2, with a weak D call TRBD1 (6 bases). CDR1 is KGHDR and CDR2 is SFDVKD in the germline V gene. The CDR3 is made up of 13 amino acids. The V gene lost 3 bases and the J gene lost 8 bases, with 12 bases spanning the gap. The chain's CDR3 is CATSDPQGKGYTF. As DNA, the CDR3 is TGTGCCACCAGTGATCCACAGGGTAAAGGCTACACCTTC.

V is TRBV6-4 and J is TRBJ2-2; D may be TRBD1 (6 bases). V shed 5 bases and J shed 0 bases, with 13 bases lying between them. This CDR3 has 16 residues. The germline CDR1 and CDR2 sequences are MRHNA and SNTAGT. CDR3 in amino acids: CASSQQGPANTGELFF. CDR3 nucleotide sequence: TGTGCCAGCAGTCAACAGGGACCGGCGAACACCGGGGAGCTGTTTTTT.

The V call is TRBV7-2, the J call TRBJ2-7; 9 nucleotides match TRBD2. In germline, CDR1 is SGHTA, CDR2 FQGNSA. The CDR3 extends over 15 amino acids. V lost 2 bases, J lost 3 bases, and 5 bases stayed unmatched. The CDR3: CASSLRAGGNYEQYF. In nucleotides, the CDR3 is TGTGCCAGCAGCTTAAGGGCGGGGGGGAACTACGAGCAGTACTTC.

The rearrangement joins TRBV11-1 to TRBJ2-1; 10 bases are shared with TRBD1. Germline values: CDR1 SGHAT, CDR2 FQDESV (reference sequence). Losses at the gene ends were 2 bases for V and 7 bases for J; bases not matched to a gene: 5. The CDR3 length is 15 residues. The CDR3 DNA reads as TGTGCCAGCAGCTTATGGGGGACAGGGGATAATGAGCAGTTCTTC. Protein: CASSLWGTGDNEQFF.

V usage is TRBV2 and J usage is TRBJ1-6; 10 nucleotides match TRBD1. CDR3 length: 16 amino acids. J was trimmed by 5 bases and V by 10 bases; bases with no gene match: 11. The V gene's germline CDR1 is SNHLY and CDR2 FYNNEI. Here the CDR3 reads CATKKDRGNHNSPLHF. DNA for the CDR3: TGTGCCACCAAAAAGGACAGGGGGAACCATAATTCACCCCTCCACTTT. Based on the CDR3 plus reference TRBV2 and TRBJ1-6, the full variable domain is EPEVTQTPSHQVTQMGQEVILRCVPISNHLYFYWYRQILGQKVEFLVSFYNNEISEKSEIFDDQFSVERPDGSNFTLKIRSTKLEDSAMYFCATKKDRGNHNSPLHFGNGTRLTVT.

This chain uses TRBV5-4 with TRBJ2-7, with TRBD1 identical over 11 bases. Per germline, CDR1 SGHNT and CDR2 YYREEE (reference sequence). V was pared by 3 bases and J by 3 bases, with 5 bases of the junction left unmatched. This CDR3 spans 15 amino acids. CDR3 sequence: CASSSAGTGGYEQYF. As DNA, the CDR3 is TGTGCCAGCAGCTCGGCCGGGACAGGGGGCTACGAGCAGTACTTC.

This chain joins TRBV27 and TRBJ1-5, with TRBD1 identical over 9 bases. This CDR3 is built from 15 residues. Germline V gene lookup returns CDR1 MNHEY and CDR2 SMNVEV (reference sequence). The V segment lost 4 bases and the J segment 1 base; nucleotides outside the gene matches: 2. CDR3 nucleotides: TGTGCCAGCAGTTGGACAGGGGCCAGCAATCAGCCCCAGCATTTT. Residues: CASSWTGASNQPQHF.

The genes are TRBV12-5 and TRBJ1-6, with TRBD1 matching over 7 bases. The CDR3 runs 12 residues. Per the germline V gene, CDR1 is LGHNT and CDR2 is FRNRAP. Trimming cost V 9 bases and J 10 bases; bases outside gene matches: 6. In DNA, the CDR3 is TGTGCTAGAGACAGGGTGTGCTCACCCCTCCACTTT. Its translation is CARDRVCSPLHF.

V is TRBV19 and J is TRBJ1-5; 7 positions match TRBD1. The V and J ends lost 7 bases and 7 bases, in that order; junction bases with no gene match: 13. Germline CDR1 and CDR2: LNHDA and SQIVND (reference sequence). The CDR3 contains 15 residues. For the CDR3, the DNA is TGTGCCAGTAAGTTCCGGGACAGACAGGGCCAGCCCCAGCATTTT. Translation gives CASKFRDRQGQPQHF.

This rearrangement joins TRBV11-3 to TRBJ1-1; D is possibly TRBD1 (5 bases). From germline, CDR1 is SGHNT and CDR2 YENEEA. This CDR3 contains 15 residues. The germline V and J ends were trimmed by 5 bases and 10 bases, with 23 bases remaining between them. This CDR3 is CASSRTETALRVAFF. CDR3 bases: TGTGCCAGCAGCCGCACCGAGACAGCACTGAGAGTAGCTTTCTTT.

V usage is TRBV5-1 and J usage is TRBJ1-1; 8 nucleotides align to TRBD1. The germline V gene has CDR1 SGHRS and CDR2 YFSETQ. Trimming removed 5 bases from V and 1 base from J; junction bases left unmatched: 7. The CDR3 contains 15 residues. The CDR3 loop reads CASSIWTGRNTEAFF. CDR3 DNA sequence: TGCGCCAGCAGTATCTGGACAGGGCGGAACACTGAAGCTTTCTTT.

The V and J genes are TRBV5-6 and TRBJ1-3; 8 bases map to TRBD1. This CDR3 spans 16 amino acids. Looked up from germline, CDR1 is SGHDT and CDR2 is YYEEEE. With 2 bases clipped from V and 4 bases from J, the junction kept 8 bases outside the gene matches. The CDR3: CASSFGQGFIGNTIYF. CDR3 DNA sequence: TGTGCCAGCAGCTTCGGACAGGGTTTTATAGGAAACACCATATATTTT.